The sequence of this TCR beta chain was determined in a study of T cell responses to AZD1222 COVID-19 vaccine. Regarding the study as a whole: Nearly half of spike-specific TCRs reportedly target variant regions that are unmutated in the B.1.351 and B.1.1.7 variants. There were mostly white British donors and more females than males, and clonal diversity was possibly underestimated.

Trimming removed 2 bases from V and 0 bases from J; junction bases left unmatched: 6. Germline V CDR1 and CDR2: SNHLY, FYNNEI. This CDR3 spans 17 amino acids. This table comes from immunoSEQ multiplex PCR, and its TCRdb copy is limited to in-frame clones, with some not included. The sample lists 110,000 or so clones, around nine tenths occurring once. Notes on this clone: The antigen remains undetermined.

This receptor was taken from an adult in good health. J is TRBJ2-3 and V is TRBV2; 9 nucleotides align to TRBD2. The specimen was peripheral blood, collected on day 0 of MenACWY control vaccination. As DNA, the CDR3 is TGTGCCAGCAGTGAAAGGCTAGCGGGGATTAGCACAGATACGCAGTATTTT. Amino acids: CASSERLAGISTDTQYF. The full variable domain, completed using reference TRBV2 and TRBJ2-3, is EPEVTQTPSHQVTQMGQEVILRCVPISNHLYFYWYRQILGQKVEFLVSFYNNEISEKSEIFDDQFSVERPDGSNFTLKIRSTKLEDSAMYFCASSERLAGISTDTQYFGPGTRLTVL.